The next 5 T cell receptor beta chains were all read from a single sample in a study of shared clonotypes between healthy human individuals. Naive CD8 cells lacked CD45RO, underwent positive selection for CCR7 and left out terminally differentiated effector memory CD45RA+ cells. The table came from immunoSEQ multiplex PCR; TCRdb's copy has only in-frame clones and leaves some out. The sample shows about 680,000 clones, about 92% of them seen only once. Sequencing input: naive CD8+ T cells sorted from blood. The receptors come from a man under 40 in good health.

This rearrangement joins TRBV7-9 to TRBJ2-1; either TRBD1 or TRBD2 may fit D (5 bases each). Germline V CDR1 and CDR2: SEHNR, FQNEAQ (reference sequence). The V end lost 3 bases, the J end lost 4 bases, and 7 bases lay between the germline ends. CDR3 size: 13 residues. CDR3 DNA sequence: TGTGCCAGCAGCTTCTGGGGGTACAATGAGCAGTTCTTC. It translates to CASSFWGYNEQFF.

In its sample, this clone was seen once. The chain recombines TRBV28 with TRBJ1-3, with D tentatively TRBD1 (5 bases). The CDR3 spans 18 residues. Trimming shortened V by 3 bases and J by 0 bases, and 18 bases separated the two germline ends. Germline V gene sequence: CDR1 MDHEN, CDR2 SYDVKM. In DNA form, the CDR3 reads TGTGCCAGCAGTTTTATATCCAGGGAGGCACTCTCTGGAAACACCATATATTTT. Residues: CASSFISREALSGNTIYF.

This chain links TRBV6-5 with TRBJ2-5; 10 positions agree with TRBD2. Looked up from germline, CDR1 is MNHEY and CDR2 is SVGAGI. Trimming at V came to 2 bases and at J to 0 bases, leaving 3 bases not matched to a gene. The CDR3 has 16 amino acids. The chain's CDR3 is CASSYGGLAHQETQYF. The CDR3 DNA reads as TGTGCCAGCAGTTACGGGGGACTAGCGCACCAAGAGACCCAGTACTTC.

The gene calls are TRBV14 and TRBJ2-6; D may match TRBD1 or TRBD2 (6 bases each). V was trimmed by 0 bases and J by 3 bases, leaving 12 bases between them. Germline loops: CDR1 SGHDN, CDR2 FVKESK. The CDR3 is made up of 17 amino acids. CDR3 sequence reads: CASSQEVGGNGANVLTF. The CDR3 bases are TGTGCCAGCAGCCAAGAAGTGGGGGGCAATGGGGCCAACGTCCTGACTTTC.

The rearrangement uses TRBV15 and TRBJ2-1; 13 nucleotides match TRBD2. V lost 5 bases, J lost 9 bases, and 10 bases stayed unmatched. CDR1 LNHNV and CDR2 YYDKDF come from the germline V gene (reference sequence). This CDR3 contains 16 residues. The CDR3 DNA sequence: TGTGCCACCAGCCCAAGGACTAGCGGGAGTCCCCCTGAGCAGTTCTTC. Encoded protein: CATSPRTSGSPPEQFF.